Given below is one T cell receptor beta chain in context. Antigen: not known. TCRdb keeps only in-frame clones here, not all; method: immunoSEQ multiplex PCR. Of nearly 110,000 clones in the sample, around 92% were seen once. This specimen belongs to a study of T cell responses to AZD1222 COVID-19 vaccine. Study results and caveats: CD4 TCRs covered the whole spike, strongest at regions 160-218 and 743-854.

The CDR3 has 11 amino acids. Deletions cut 2 bases from V and 5 bases from J, with 6 bases between. CDR1 is GTSNPN and CDR2 is SVGIG in the germline V gene (reference sequence). V gene TRBV30 combines with J gene TRBJ1-2; D is unresolved. The source of this sequence is an adult who received the AZD1222 COVID-19 vaccine. The specimen was peripheral blood, collected 28 days after the second AZD1222 dose. In DNA form, the CDR3 reads TGTGCCTGGAGTCAGAATTATGGCTACACCTTC. This sequence encodes CAWSQNYGYTF.